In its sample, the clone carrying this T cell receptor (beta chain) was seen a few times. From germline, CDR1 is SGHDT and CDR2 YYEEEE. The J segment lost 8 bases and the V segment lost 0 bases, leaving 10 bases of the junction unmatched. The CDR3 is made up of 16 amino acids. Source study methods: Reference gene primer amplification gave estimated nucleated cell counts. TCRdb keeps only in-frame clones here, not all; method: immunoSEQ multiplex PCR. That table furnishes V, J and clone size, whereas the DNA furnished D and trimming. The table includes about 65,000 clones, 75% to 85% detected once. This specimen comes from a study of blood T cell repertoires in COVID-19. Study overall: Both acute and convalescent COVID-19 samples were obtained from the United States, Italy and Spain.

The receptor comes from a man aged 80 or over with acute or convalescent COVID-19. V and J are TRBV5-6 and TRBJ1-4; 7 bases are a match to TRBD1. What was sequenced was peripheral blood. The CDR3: CASSLATTGFREKLFF. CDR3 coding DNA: TGTGCCAGCAGCTTGGCCACGACAGGGTTTCGGGAAAAACTGTTTTTT.